This T cell receptor beta chain was observed in a study of response to subunit inactivated influenza vaccine. CDR1 is MGHDK and CDR2 is SYGVNS in the germline V gene. The CDR3 runs 14 residues. The V gene lost 10 bases and the J gene lost 0 bases, with 16 bases spanning the gap. This clonotype was observed a handful of times. Its target is not known. Each CDR3 protein is one row after TCRdb ran MiXCR on the RT-PCR reads. The sample lists some 640,000 distinct CDR3 sequences, about 14% occurring once. General study results and limits: There was a suggestion from the authors that each seasonal influenza vaccination recruits few new T cells.

The TCR originated in a man aged 45-65 years who received an inactivated influenza vaccine. This chain joins TRBV25-1 and TRBJ2-7; D is possibly TRBD2 (6 bases). Sequenced material: PBMCs from blood, taken 14 to 15 days before vaccination. The CDR3 loop reads CAIYLLGGSYEQYF. The DNA of the CDR3 is TGTGCCATTTACCTCCTGGGGGGCTCCTACGAGCAGTACTTC.